This T cell receptor beta chain is from a study of blood T cells in healthy people across ages. Study-wide background: When template switching was applied, about one barcoded beta molecule was captured per two T cells.

Each sample gave at least 6.5 million isolated PBMCs. This clonotype was seen only a few times. Antigen unknown. This CDR3 region has 13 residues. V was clipped by 6 bases and J by 1 base, with 11 bases between them. Germline V gene lookup returns CDR1 SGHRS and CDR2 YFSETQ. It was with a sample-barcoded 5' primer and a J-beta primer mix that a second PCR of roughly 6 to 12 cycles was run. Via MiXCR, TCRdb re-called the 5' RACE reads, giving one row per CDR3 protein. The repertoire consists of about 1.6 million distinct CDR3 sequences, with around 36% occurring once and the leading ten covering roughly 10%. Findings and limits, study-wide: Long-lived donors carried more naive CD4+ cells and greater diversity than aged donors. Roughly linear age-related decline in beta diversity appeared, significant by age 40.

Sequenced: blood. The gene calls are TRBV5-1 and TRBJ2-7, with TRBD2 as a possible D gene (6 bases). This TCR was sampled from a woman younger than 45 in good health. CDR3 nucleotides: TGCGCCAGCACCCGGGACTTATCCTACGAGCAGTACTTC. This encodes CASTRDLSYEQYF.